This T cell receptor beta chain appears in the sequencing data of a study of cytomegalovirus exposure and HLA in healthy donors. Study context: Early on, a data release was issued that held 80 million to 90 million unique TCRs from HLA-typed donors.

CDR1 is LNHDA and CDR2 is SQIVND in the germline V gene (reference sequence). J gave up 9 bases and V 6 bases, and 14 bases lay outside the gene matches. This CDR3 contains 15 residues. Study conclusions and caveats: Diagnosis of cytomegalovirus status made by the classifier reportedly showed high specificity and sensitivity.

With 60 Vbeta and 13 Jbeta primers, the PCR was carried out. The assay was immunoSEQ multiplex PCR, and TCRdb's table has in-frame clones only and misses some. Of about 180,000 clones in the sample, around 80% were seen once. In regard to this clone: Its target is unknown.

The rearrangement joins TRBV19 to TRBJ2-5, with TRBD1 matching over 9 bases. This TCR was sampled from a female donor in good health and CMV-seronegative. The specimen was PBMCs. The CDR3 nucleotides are TGTGCCAGTAGGAAGCCGGGACAGGGCTCCGGGGCCCAGTACTTC. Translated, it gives CASRKPGQGSGAQYF.